The source of this T cell receptor beta chain is a study of Tregs in tolerant kidney transplant recipients. The study, taken as a whole, reports: Biological reproducibility was not directly addressed in this study. Tolerant patients' donor-specific Tregs expanded beyond overall Tregs, suggesting antigen-driven growth. The most relevant donor-specific Treg TCRbeta repertoire apparently came from expansion with activated donor B cells. For some patients, primers changed over time, blocking nucleotide-level comparison.

On this clone: As yet, its antigen is unknown. At one of its ends the junction is not consistent with the germline gene, which may arise from a read error. The read falls 3 residues short of the CDR3 end, and the missing part is taken from the germline J gene.

Related graft donors supplied nonmyeloablative bone marrow transplants, and mixed chimerism was transient. Only in-frame clones appear in the TCRdb table, and some are missing; sequencing was by immunoSEQ multiplex PCR. The sample table sets out roughly 15,000 clones. There are 14 residues in the CDR3. The V gene's germline CDR1 is LGHNA and CDR2 YNFKEQ. The input for sequencing was CD8+ T cells from blood (PBMCs), taken 6 months after the transplant. The chain combines TRBV4-2 with TRBJ1-4, with D possibly TRBD1 on 5 matching bases. The clonotype originates from a human patient who received a combined kidney and bone marrow transplant. Some T cells may be transferred from the graft donor. CDR3 DNA, as far as it was read: TGCGCCAGCAGCCAGGGCCCCGTTGGTGAAAAA. It codes for CASSQGPVGEK. The CDR3, in full, reads CASSQGPVGEKLFF.